These 20 T cell receptor beta chains originate from one sample sequenced in a study of shared clonotypes between healthy human individuals. Sequenced by immunoSEQ multiplex PCR; TCRdb stores in-frame clones only, minus some. The sample lists approximately 720,000 clones, 72% seen once, with 1.8% in the top ten. Sequencing was carried out using memory CD4+ T cells sorted from blood. As to subset: CD45RA-negative fraction. The receptors derive from a woman in her thirties in good health.

CDR3 amino acids: CASSRRPGTAFTYEQYF. The CDR3 DNA is TGTGCCAGCAGCCGTCGCCCCGGGACAGCCTTTACCTACGAGCAGTACTTC. The rearrangement links TRBV14 to TRBJ2-7; 7 bases line up with TRBD1. The CDR3 totals 17 residues. Germline assignment: CDR1 SGHDN and CDR2 FVKESK. V shed 4 bases and J 2 bases; nucleotides not matched to a gene: 14.

V gene TRBV4-1 combines with J gene TRBJ2-7; TRBD2 is a possible D gene (7 bases). Per the germline V gene, CDR1 is MGHRA and CDR2 is YSYEKL. CDR3 length equals 16 residues. Trimming left V 1 base short and J 6 bases short, with 19 bases between. The CDR3 here is CASSQGWGGAGFEQYF. In DNA form, the CDR3 reads TGCGCCAGCAGCCAAGGATGGGGGGGGGCAGGGTTCGAGCAGTACTTC.

The chain links TRBV15 to TRBJ2-1; no definite D call. CDR1 and CDR2 from the germline V gene are LNHNV and YYDKDF (reference sequence). The CDR3 has 13 amino acids. Deletions cut 6 bases from V and 3 bases from J, with 9 bases between. The CDR3 region has the DNA TGTGCCACCAGGGACCTTAACTACAATGAGCAGTTCTTC. Protein: CATRDLNYNEQFF.

The chain recombines TRBV19 with TRBJ2-2; 9 bases agree with TRBD2. Germline-derived CDR1 and CDR2 are LNHDA and SQIVND (reference sequence). Germline trimming cut 5 bases from V and 4 bases from J; bases unmatched to any gene: 14. The CDR3 has 18 amino acids. The DNA for the CDR3 is TGTGCCAGTAGTCGCGGCGTGATAGCGGGAGTTTCCACCGGGGAGCTGTTTTTT. Amino acid sequence: CASSRGVIAGVSTGELFF.

The chain carries TRBV6-5 and TRBJ1-2; 7 bases agree with TRBD1. Germline loops: CDR1 MNHEY, CDR2 SVGAGI. The CDR3 loop spans 15 amino acids. V shed 0 bases, J shed 4 bases, and the junction held 5 bases outside the gene matches. CDR3 in amino acids: CASSYSPDRIYGYTF. DNA for the CDR3: TGTGCCAGCAGTTACTCACCGGACAGGATCTATGGCTACACCTTC.

The CDR3 region is CASRLQEYYGYTF. The CDR3 nucleotides read TGTGCCAGCAGATTACAGGAGTACTATGGCTACACCTTC. The chain employs TRBV2 and TRBJ1-2; weak D call: TRBD1 (5 bases). Germline CDR1 SNHLY, CDR2 FYNNEI. The CDR3 covers 13 residues. Trimming took off 6 bases at V and 3 bases at J, with 11 bases between the two ends.

Here the CDR3 DNA reads TGCGCCAGCTGTTTGACCACAGGGCCGTACGAGCAGTACTTC. Protein product: CASCLTTGPYEQYF. The chain couples TRBV10-2 to TRBJ2-7; maybe TRBD1 (6 bases). V was cut by 8 bases and J by 4 bases, with 18 bases left in between. Germline V lookup: CDR1 WSHSY, CDR2 SAAADI. This CDR3 has 14 amino acids.

V is TRBV13 and J is TRBJ1-2, with 7 bases matching TRBD1. CDR3 length equals 14 residues. V dropped 5 bases and J dropped 5; count of bases not matched to a gene: 8. From germline, CDR1 is PRHDT and CDR2 FYEKMQ (reference sequence). The CDR3 DNA is TGTGCCAGCAGCCCCACAGGGGAAGTATATGGCTACACCTTC. Translation gives CASSPTGEVYGYTF.

The chain is built from TRBV11-2 and TRBJ2-7, with a weak D call TRBD2 (6 bases). Trimming cost V 5 bases and J 2 bases, with 19 bases left between them. This CDR3 region has 16 residues. Germline V gene sequence: CDR1 SGHAT, CDR2 FQNNGV. In DNA, the CDR3 is TGTGCCAGCAGCCCCCGCTGGCAGGAGGGTCCCTACGAGCAGTACTTC. Translating gives CASSPRWQEGPYEQYF. The full variable domain, with the rest looked up from reference TRBV11-2 and TRBJ2-7, is EAGVAQSPRYKIIEKRQSVAFWCNPISGHATLYWYQQILGQGPKLLIQFQNNGVVDDSQLPKDRFSAERLKGVDSTLKIQPAKLEDSAVYLCASSPRWQEGPYEQYFGPGTRLTVT.

The V and J genes are TRBV11-1 and TRBJ2-2; a weak D match, TRBD1 (6 bases). Trimming shortened V by 6 bases and J by 7 bases, and 15 bases separated the two germline ends. The germline gives CDR1 SGHAT, CDR2 FQDESV (reference sequence). The CDR3 length is 14 residues. CDR3 nucleotides: TGTGCCAGCAGGCACAGGGAATTAAGCGGGGAGCTGTTTTTT. Its protein is CASRHRELSGELFF.

The chain combines TRBV5-1 with TRBJ1-5; D not certain. Germline CDR1 is SGHRS and CDR2 is YFSETQ. The CDR3 is made up of 15 amino acids. V was trimmed by 1 base and J by 0 bases, leaving 8 bases between them. CDR3 sequence reads: CASSLSADSNQPQHF. The CDR3 coding sequence is TGCGCCAGCAGCTTGTCGGCCGATAGCAATCAGCCCCAGCATTTT.

The genes are TRBV29-1 and TRBJ2-3; TRBD2 matches at 11 bases. The germline V gene encodes CDR1 SQVTM and CDR2 ANQGSEA. With 7 bases clipped from V and 0 bases from J, the junction kept 0 bases outside the gene matches. The CDR3 runs 13 residues. CDR3 bases: TGCAGCGGGACTAGCGGGAGCACAGATACGCAGTATTTT. Translating it yields CSGTSGSTDTQYF.

This clone has only one observation. This chain uses TRBV14 with TRBJ2-1; D is possibly TRBD2 (5 bases). The V end was cut by 1 base, the J end by 4 bases, with 8 bases between. The CDR3 runs 14 residues. Germline-derived CDR1 and CDR2 are SGHDN and FVKESK. CDR3 sequence reads: CASSQASGYNEQFF. CDR3 coding DNA: TGTGCCAGCAGCCAAGCGTCGGGATACAATGAGCAGTTCTTC.

This clone appeared a single time. The chain has TRBV2 and TRBJ1-1; D ambiguous. Trimming shortened V by 4 bases and J by 5 bases, and 14 bases separated the two germline ends. Per the germline V gene, CDR1 is SNHLY and CDR2 is FYNNEI. There are 14 residues in the CDR3. The CDR3 DNA reads TGTGCCAGCAGTGTTTCGTACAGCTCGACTGAAGCTTTCTTT. Its protein is CASSVSYSSTEAFF.

The chain recombines TRBV7-6 with TRBJ1-3, with D unresolved. The CDR3 runs 14 residues. Looked up from germline, CDR1 is SGHVS and CDR2 is FNYEAQ. V was pared by 2 bases and J by 9 bases, with 14 bases between. DNA for the CDR3: TGTGCCAGCAGCTTACCCCCCCGTAAGTCCACCATATATTTT. Amino acids: CASSLPPRKSTIYF.

The chain couples TRBV6-5 to TRBJ2-7; D remains unclear. Trimming cost V 0 bases and J 0 bases, with 12 bases left between them. The CDR3 is 16 residues long. Germline values: CDR1 MNHEY, CDR2 SVGAGI. This CDR3 reads CASSYSLQRSSYEQYF. CDR3 nucleotide sequence: TGTGCCAGCAGTTACTCACTACAGCGCAGCTCCTACGAGCAGTACTTC.

CDR3 amino acids: CASSITTRGYNEQFF. The CDR3 coding sequence is TGCGCCAGCAGTATCACGACGAGAGGCTACAATGAGCAGTTCTTC. The chain links TRBV5-1 to TRBJ2-1; D is ambiguous. The CDR3 has 15 amino acids. The V and J ends lost 5 bases and 3 bases respectively, with 15 bases between them. CDR1 and CDR2 (germline): SGHRS, YFSETQ.

The chain is built from TRBV14 and TRBJ2-7; D is unclear. This CDR3 is built from 11 residues. Trimming removed 6 bases from V and 3 bases from J, with 6 bases in between. Germline CDR1 and CDR2: SGHDN and FVKESK. Written as DNA, the CDR3 is TGTGCCAGCAGATTTAACTACGAGCAGTACTTC. It yields the protein CASRFNYEQYF.

V gene TRBV2 combines with J gene TRBJ1-2; D unresolved. CDR1 and CDR2 (germline): SNHLY, FYNNEI. The CDR3 runs to 13 residues. Trimming took 2 bases from V and 7 from J, leaving 11 bases between them. This CDR3 reads CASSELSSGGYTF. DNA of the CDR3: TGTGCCAGCAGTGAACTGTCATCGGGTGGCTACACCTTC.

The chain couples TRBV29-1 to TRBJ2-7, with 14 bases matching TRBD2. The CDR3 is 15 residues long. The germline V gene encodes CDR1 SQVTM and CDR2 ANQGSEA. J lost 4 bases, V lost 4 bases, and 6 bases had no gene match. CDR3 amino acids: CSVVGGLAGEYEQYF. CDR3 sequence (DNA): TGCAGCGTTGTAGGGGGACTAGCGGGAGAGTACGAGCAGTACTTC.